This note documents a single T cell receptor beta chain sequence. Germline-derived CDR1 and CDR2 are SGHVS and FQNEAQ. The V segment lost 1 base and the J segment 4 bases; nucleotides outside the gene matches: 9. The CDR3 totals 16 residues. This specimen comes from a study of T cells after yellow fever vaccination. Production of TCR cDNA was by 5'RACE template switching, which also added a universal primer site and UMIs. TCRdb recomputed calls from the 5' RACE reads with MiXCR, one row per CDR3 protein. The sample has some 560,000 distinct CDR3 sequences; 17% are singletons. This clonotype was obtained from a man in his late teens or twenties who received the YFV17D yellow fever vaccine. The sequences come from PBMCs, collected 5 days after the first yellow fever vaccination. The chain employs TRBV7-8 and TRBJ2-5; 7 bases fit TRBD2. CDR3: CASSLGERGLPETQYF. CDR3 coding DNA: TGTGCCAGCAGCTTAGGGGAGCGGGGCCTCCCAGAGACCCAGTACTTC.